The next 19 T cell receptor beta chains were all read from a single sample in a study of T cell responses to AZD1222 COVID-19 vaccine (dated by TCRdb to the early 2020s). Libraries were made using the immunoSEQ multiplex PCR assay. As stored in TCRdb, this immuneACCESS dataset retains in-frame rearrangements with V and J assigned. A fraction of the clones does not appear; measured against another copy, unresolved V genes explain less than half of the discrepancy, and the remainder lacks a known reason. Within this sample are about 80,000 clones, with about 91% of them counted one time only. Jointly, the top ten make up around 8% of the sample. Read against the paper, the sample's time point label means: about 28 days (+/-7) after the second vaccine dose. This specimen consisted of peripheral blood, obtained 28 days after the second AZD1222 dose. The receptor set was obtained from an adult who received the AZD1222 COVID-19 vaccine.

The chain uses TRBV6-1 and TRBJ2-7; possible D gene TRBD2, 6 bases. The CDR3 is made up of 16 amino acids. Germline V gene lookup returns CDR1 MNHNS and CDR2 SASEGT. V lost 0 bases, J lost 3 bases, and 15 bases lay in between. The CDR3 sequence is CASSEALSGRGYEQYF. CDR3 coding DNA: TGTGCCAGCAGTGAAGCGCTGTCAGGGCGGGGCTACGAGCAGTACTTC.

The V gene is TRBV14, the J gene TRBJ2-1, with no clear D. The CDR3 length is 13 residues. The germline V gene encodes CDR1 SGHDN and CDR2 FVKESK. V shed 1 base and J shed 2 bases, with 3 bases lying between them. CDR3 nucleotide sequence: TGTGCCAGCAGCCAAGCGACCTACAATGAGCAGTTCTTC. Protein product: CASSQATYNEQFF.

DNA of the CDR3: TGTGCCTGGAGTGGGGGGACAGGGTGGACTGAAGCTTTCTTT. Its translation is CAWSGGTGWTEAFF. This chain uses TRBV30 with TRBJ1-1; TRBD1 aligns across 9 bases. This CDR3 is 14 amino acids long. V was pared by 1 base and J by 5 bases, with 5 bases of the junction left unmatched. The germline gives CDR1 GTSNPN, CDR2 SVGIG (reference sequence).

V is TRBV6-4 and J is TRBJ2-3, with D perhaps TRBD2 (6 bases). The CDR3 sequence is 14 residues long. Per the germline V gene, CDR1 is MRHNA and CDR2 is SNTAGT. V was trimmed by 1 base and J by 4 bases, leaving 9 bases between them. The CDR3 region is CASSDYGGADTQYF. For the CDR3, the DNA is TGTGCCAGCAGTGACTATGGAGGGGCAGATACGCAGTATTTT.

The chain employs TRBV6-1 and TRBJ2-5; perhaps TRBD1 as D (5 bases). Germline-derived CDR1 and CDR2 are MNHNS and SASEGT. Trimming pared 3 bases from V and 4 bases from J, leaving 15 bases between. CDR3 length: 15 amino acids. CDR3 amino acids: CASSDLVGRAETQYF. In DNA form, the CDR3 reads TGTGCCAGCAGTGATTTAGTGGGCAGGGCAGAGACCCAGTACTTC.

This rearrangement joins TRBV14 to TRBJ1-2; D not certain. This CDR3 is built from 13 residues. Deletions cut 4 bases from V and 2 bases from J, with 8 bases between. Germline V lookup: CDR1 SGHDN, CDR2 FVKESK. CDR3 amino acids: CASSPHVNYGYTF. The CDR3 DNA sequence: TGTGCCAGCAGCCCTCATGTGAACTATGGCTACACCTTC. The full variable domain, its missing parts supplied by reference TRBV14 and TRBJ1-2, is EAGVTQFPSHSVIEKGQTVTLRCDPISGHDNLYWYRRVMGKEIKFLLHFVKESKQDESGMPNNRFLAERTGGTYSTLKVQPAELEDSGVYFCASSPHVNYGYTFGSGTRLTVV.

This clone was found once. The rearrangement links TRBV27 to TRBJ2-1; D remains ambiguous. V was cut by 8 bases and J by 0 bases, with 8 bases left in between. The germline gives CDR1 MNHEY, CDR2 SMNVEV (reference sequence). The CDR3 runs to 13 residues. CDR3 nucleotides: TGTGCCAGCGGTGGAAGCTCCTACAATGAGCAGTTCTTC. Its translation: CASGGSSYNEQFF.

The chain recombines TRBV28 with TRBJ2-7; TRBD1 matches at 7 bases. In germline, CDR1 is MDHEN, CDR2 SYDVKM. CDR3 length: 14 residues. V gave up 2 bases and J gave up 6 bases; unmatched junction bases: 7. CDR3 nucleotide sequence: TGTGCCAGCAGTTTAACTCTAGGGGGCCTCGAGCAGTACTTC. Translated: CASSLTLGGLEQYF. The full variable domain, rest sourced from reference TRBV28 and TRBJ2-7, is DVKVTQSSRYLVKRTGEKVFLECVQDMDHENMFWYRQDPGLGLRLIYFSYDVKMKEKGDIPEGYSVSREKKERFSLILESASTNQTSMYLCASSLTLGGLEQYFGPGTRLTVT.

The J gene is TRBJ2-3, the V gene TRBV2, with D possibly being TRBD2 (6 bases). With 4 bases removed from V and 3 bases from J, the gap between germline ends came to 11 bases. CDR1 is SNHLY and CDR2 is FYNNEI in the germline V gene. The CDR3 is 14 residues long. CDR3 bases: TGTGCCAGCAGTGGCGGGAAAGGGACAGATACGCAGTATTTT. Translated, it gives CASSGGKGTDTQYF.

V is TRBV3-1 (or the pseudogene TRBV3-2) and J is TRBJ1-3; D is possibly TRBD1 (5 bases). The V gene's germline CDR1 is LGHDT and CDR2 YNNKEL (reference sequence). The CDR3 spans 14 residues. The V end lost 0 bases, the J end lost 8 bases, and 11 bases lay between the germline ends. The CDR3 region is CASSQEGRGDTIYF. The CDR3 DNA follows: TGTGCCAGCAGCCAAGAAGGCCGAGGGGACACCATATATTTT.

This chain joins TRBV5-1 and TRBJ2-5, with D uncertain. CDR1 and CDR2 (germline): SGHRS, YFSETQ. Deletions cut 4 bases from V and 2 bases from J, with 9 bases between. The CDR3 length is 13 residues. The CDR3 loop reads CASSIGEQETQYF. Written as DNA, the CDR3 is TGCGCCAGCAGCATCGGAGAACAAGAGACCCAGTACTTC.

In this sample, this clone turned up a few times. This chain connects TRBV10-1 to TRBJ2-7; tentative D call: TRBD2 (7 bases). In germline, CDR1 is WNHNN, CDR2 SYGVQD (reference sequence). Trimming took off 10 bases at V and 3 bases at J, with 19 bases between the two ends. The CDR3 has 14 amino acids. The CDR3 is CAIRKGGAHYEQYF. CDR3 nucleotide sequence: TGCGCCATCCGAAAAGGGGGGGCCCACTACGAGCAGTACTTC.

This clone occurred once. The chain links TRBV6-5 to TRBJ2-7; 7 nucleotides align to TRBD1. Germline CDR1 MNHEY, CDR2 SVGAGI. Germline trimming cut 4 bases from V and 4 bases from J; bases unmatched to any gene: 7. The CDR3 is made up of 14 amino acids. CDR3 bases: TGTGCCAGCAGTTTCCGGGACAGAGGATACGAGCAGTACTTC. It translates to CASSFRDRGYEQYF.

The chain joins TRBV14 to TRBJ2-2, with TRBD2 as a possible D gene (6 bases). The CDR3 is 16 amino acids. Germline V gene data show CDR1 as SGHDN and CDR2 as FVKESK. The V end lost 1 base, the J end lost 2 bases, and 11 bases lay between the germline ends. The CDR3 DNA reads as TGTGCCAGCAGCCAAGTTGCGGGACTTAACACCGGGGAGCTGTTTTTT. It yields the protein CASSQVAGLNTGELFF.

This clone was detected once. The rearrangement uses TRBV7-9 and TRBJ2-7; TRBD2 matches at 7 bases. CDR3 size: 16 residues. V shed 6 bases and J 0 bases; nucleotides not matched to a gene: 11. Germline assignment: CDR1 SEHNR and CDR2 FQNEAQ (reference sequence). The CDR3 loop is CASRPLAAASSYEQYF. The CDR3 DNA reads TGTGCCAGCAGGCCTCTAGCGGCTGCTTCCTCCTACGAGCAGTACTTC.

The rearrangement joins TRBV19 to TRBJ2-3, with TRBD2 identical over 12 bases. The germline CDR1 and CDR2 sequences are LNHDA and SQIVND (reference sequence). CDR3 length equals 18 residues. V lost 3 bases and J lost 0; bases outside the gene matches: 7. Here the CDR3 reads CASSIGLAGGRSTDTQYF. In DNA form, the CDR3 reads TGTGCCAGTAGTATTGGTCTAGCGGGAGGGAGGAGCACAGATACGCAGTATTTT.

This clone was seen once. The chain recombines TRBV7-3 with TRBJ2-3; weak D call: TRBD2 (5 bases). V shed 6 bases and J shed 1 base, with 14 bases lying between them. Germline V lookup: CDR1 SGHTA, CDR2 FQGTGA. The CDR3 spans 15 residues. The CDR3 sequence: CASSPGGGGTDTQYF. The CDR3 coding sequence is TGTGCCAGCAGTCCCGGCGGAGGTGGCACAGATACGCAGTATTTT.

This rearrangement joins TRBV3-1 (or the pseudogene TRBV3-2) to TRBJ2-4, with TRBD1 matching 10 bases. In germline, CDR1 is LGHDT, CDR2 YNNKEL (reference sequence). Losses at the gene ends were 3 bases for V and 7 bases for J; bases not matched to a gene: 3. The CDR3 is 14 residues long. CDR3 sequence (DNA): TGTGCCAGCAGCCAGACAGGGGGCCTGAACATTCAGTACTTC. Translation gives CASSQTGGLNIQYF.

The chain has TRBV6-2 or TRBV6-3 and TRBJ2-7; the match to TRBD2 covers 7 bases. This CDR3 is built from 13 residues. Germline V gene lookup returns CDR1 MNHEY and CDR2 SVGEGT. J gave up 4 bases and V 4 bases, and 4 bases lay outside the gene matches. CDR3 bases: TGTGCCAGCAGTTTATCGGGGGGATACGAGCAGTACTTC. Translated: CASSLSGGYEQYF.